A single sample is the source of the 5 T cell receptor beta chains below, sequenced in a study of cytomegalovirus exposure and HLA in healthy donors (dated 2017 in TCRdb). The library was prepared using the immunoSEQ multiplex PCR assay. For the multiplex PCR, a mixture combining 60 forward primers for TCR Vbeta segments and 13 reverse primers for TCR Jbeta segments was used. TCRdb stores this immuneACCESS table with in-frame sequences only. Part of the clones is absent; in the studies checked, under half of the shortfall reflects unresolved V genes, and no reason is known for the rest. This sample lists 100,000 or so clones; approximately 81% were detected once. The ten biggest clones cover over 4% of the sample. The sequencing sample was made of PBMCs. These receptors all come from a female donor in good health and CMV-seropositive.

This clone is a singleton in its sample. The chain carries TRBV30 and TRBJ1-2; 11 bases map to TRBD1. Germline loops: CDR1 GTSNPN, CDR2 SVGIG (reference sequence). The ends lost 7 bases at V and 8 bases at J; junction bases unmatched: 9. The CDR3 consists of 13 residues. CDR3 nucleotides: TGTGCCTCACGGACAGGGGGCCGGTGGGGCTACACCTTC. This codes for CASRTGGRWGYTF.

The chain joins TRBV7-2 to TRBJ2-1, with D unresolved. There are 15 residues in the CDR3. The germline CDR1 and CDR2 sequences are SGHTA and FQGNSA. V lost 3 bases and J 6 bases, leaving 15 bases between the germline ends. CDR3 nucleotides: TGTGCCAGCAGCTTCTTGGGTGGGCGAACCAATGAGCAGTTCTTC. It yields the protein CASSFLGGRTNEQFF.

This chain connects TRBV12-1 to TRBJ2-3; the D call in the table, TRBD2, was not verified against the DNA. TRBV12-1 is tagged as a pseudogene. The CDR3 contains 15 residues. The CDR3 is CASSAPRYSADTQYF. The CDR3 nucleotides are TGTGCCAGCAGCGCCCCCAGGTATAGCGCAGATACGCAGTATTTT.

This chain uses TRBV27 with TRBJ2-1; maybe TRBD1 (6 bases). The CDR3 is 12 amino acids. V lost 3 bases and J lost 15, with 15 bases in between. Per the germline V gene, CDR1 is MNHEY and CDR2 is SMNVEV (reference sequence). The CDR3 is CASSFRDTGMFF. In DNA, the CDR3 is TGTGCCAGCAGTTTCCGGGACACGGGGATGTTCTTC.

This chain uses TRBV21-1 with TRBJ1-5. TRBV21-1 corresponds to a pseudogene. The CDR3 totals 15 residues. CDR3 amino acids: CASSKETYSNQPQHF. CDR3 DNA sequence: TGTGCCAGCAGCAAAGAGACTTATAGCAATCAGCCCCAGCATTTT.